This record concerns one T cell receptor (beta chain) sequence. Its antigen remains unknown. This entry belongs to a study of cytomegalovirus exposure and HLA in healthy donors. Healthy bone marrow donors made up the donor group. Germline lookup yields CDR1 SGHVS and CDR2 FQNEAQ. Unmatched junction bases numbered 18, after V lost 5 bases and J lost 1 base. The CDR3 spans 21 residues. Researchers ran the PCR with 60 Vbeta and 13 Jbeta primers. The protocol was immunoSEQ multiplex PCR, while the TCRdb copy is restricted to in-frame clones and leaves out a portion. Here the sample spans about 160,000 clones, 75% to 85% being singletons. Broader study findings: It was reported that the classifier diagnosed cytomegalovirus status with high specificity and sensitivity in both the original and validation cohorts.

This receptor was obtained from a man in his fifties in good health and CMV-seropositive. Sample: PBMCs. The V and J genes are TRBV7-8 and TRBJ2-1, with 12 bases fitting TRBD2. The CDR3 loop is CASSPDRVFPSGRESYNEQFF. For the CDR3, the DNA is TGTGCCAGCAGCCCCGACCGCGTCTTCCCTAGCGGGAGGGAATCCTACAATGAGCAGTTCTTC.